The TCR beta chain under discussion was sequenced for a study of blood T cells in healthy people across ages. General study points: No conclusive comparison of naive versus antigen-experienced cells was possible with unsorted PBMCs. Shifts in expanded clonotypes may have been confounded by donor CMV status, which was unknown.

With a J-beta primer mix and a sample-barcoded 5' primer, a second PCR ran about 6 to 11 cycles. Each CDR3 protein gets one entry after TCRdb re-called the 5' RACE reads with MiXCR. The sample gives roughly 2 million distinct CDR3 sequences, around half of which show up once; 2.1% is in the top ten. At least ten counts were recorded for this clonotype. Its antigen is as yet unknown. What was sequenced was blood. The receptor's source is a middle-aged woman in good health.

The CDR3 here is CAISEPGQASYEQYF. CDR3 sequence (DNA): TGTGCCATCAGTGAGCCGGGACAGGCCTCCTACGAGCAGTACTTC. The chain couples TRBV10-3 to TRBJ2-7, with TRBD1 matching over 8 bases. Germline CDR1 and CDR2: ENHRY and SYGVKD. The CDR3 length is 15 residues. Trimming removed 2 bases from V and 0 bases from J; junction bases left unmatched: 3.